Below are 19 T cell receptor beta chains sequenced from a single sample in a study of shared clonotypes between healthy human individuals. TCRdb's table, derived via immunoSEQ multiplex PCR, lists solely in-frame clones and lacks some. Here the sample spans 950,000 to 1,100,000 clones, around 78% being singletons. Material for sequencing was memory CD4+ T cells from PBMCs. The subset is: CD45RA-negative fraction. These TCRs come from a man between 18 and 29 years old in good health. Some clones in this sample may be carry-over from other donors' samples.

The rearrangement links TRBV6-6 to TRBJ2-5, with D possibly TRBD2 on 6 matching bases. V was trimmed by 8 bases and J by 4 bases, leaving 14 bases between them. The CDR3 has 13 residues. Looked up from germline, CDR1 is MNHNY and CDR2 is SVGAGI (reference sequence). In DNA form, the CDR3 reads TGTGCCAGCGGCTCGGGAGCAAGAGAGACCCAGTACTTC. It is translated as CASGSGARETQYF.

The rearrangement uses TRBV5-1 and TRBJ2-3; D possibly corresponds to TRBD2 (5 bases). Trimming left V 3 bases short and J 4 bases short, with 12 bases between. This CDR3 has 14 amino acids. Per germline, CDR1 SGHRS and CDR2 YFSETQ. The CDR3 spells CASSSKVGADTQYF. The CDR3 region has the DNA TGCGCCAGCAGCTCGAAAGTCGGGGCAGATACGCAGTATTTT.

This clone was recorded a few times. The CDR3 nucleotides read TGTGCCAGTAGCAAACCCGGGACAGGGATTACCGGGGAGCTGTTTTTT. Amino acids: CASSKPGTGITGELFF. J is TRBJ2-2 and V is TRBV19; 9 nucleotides align to TRBD1. The CDR3 consists of 16 residues. Germline V lookup: CDR1 LNHDA, CDR2 SQIVND (reference sequence). V gave up 6 bases and J gave up 5 bases; unmatched junction bases: 10.

The V gene is TRBV7-9, the J gene TRBJ2-7, with TRBD1 as a possible D gene (6 bases). Trimming shortened V by 0 bases and J by 3 bases, and 18 bases separated the two germline ends. The CDR3 runs 17 residues. Germline-derived CDR1 and CDR2 are SEHNR and FQNEAQ (reference sequence). CDR3 sequence reads: CASSLAWAGDTYYEQYF. DNA of the CDR3: TGTGCCAGCAGCTTAGCATGGGCCGGGGACACCTACTACGAGCAGTACTTC.

This clone was counted a few times. The CDR3 reads CASSKGDRGMTDTQYF. CDR3 bases: TGCGCCAGCAGCAAAGGGGACAGGGGGATGACAGATACGCAGTATTTT. The chain combines TRBV5-1 with TRBJ2-3, with 11 nucleotides matching TRBD1. The ends lost 4 bases at V and 3 bases at J; junction bases unmatched: 7. The CDR3 is made up of 16 amino acids. Germline V gene data show CDR1 as SGHRS and CDR2 as YFSETQ.

The gene calls are TRBV18 and TRBJ2-7; 8 bases agree with TRBD1. Germline CDR1 reads KGHSH; CDR2 reads LQKENI. This CDR3 has 13 residues. The V segment lost 6 bases and the J segment 13 bases; nucleotides outside the gene matches: 14. CDR3 amino acids: CASSLPPGQVAYF. In nucleotides, the CDR3 is TGTGCCAGCTCGCTTCCCCCGGGACAGGTTGCATACTTC. Full variable domain (outside the CDR3, taken from reference TRBV18 and TRBJ2-7): NAGVMQNPRHLVRRRGQEARLRCSPMKGHSHVYWYRQLPEEGLKFMVYLQKENIIDESGMPKERFSAEFPKEGPSILRIQQVVRGDSAAYFCASSLPPGQVAYFGPGTRLTVT.

The chain is built from TRBV6-5 and TRBJ1-1; 11 bases fit TRBD1. The V segment lost 2 bases and the J segment 11 bases; nucleotides outside the gene matches: 7. Germline CDR1 reads MNHEY; CDR2 reads SVGAGI. The CDR3 contains 14 residues. The DNA for the CDR3 is TGTGCCAGCAGTTACCTGGACAGGGGGCGGCAGGCTTTCTTT. It yields the protein CASSYLDRGRQAFF.

At least ten counts were recorded for this clone. This CDR3 reads CASSPLMGNTEAFF. CDR3 in DNA: TGTGCCAGCAGCCCCTTAATGGGGAACACTGAAGCTTTCTTT. V and J are TRBV6-6 and TRBJ1-1; no definite D call. In germline, CDR1 is MNHNY, CDR2 SVGAGI (reference sequence). This CDR3 has 14 residues. The V end lost 6 bases, the J end lost 1 base, and 12 bases lay between the germline ends.

CDR3 loop: CASSLARAASSYNEQFF. The CDR3 nucleotides are TGCGCCAGCAGCTTGGCGCGGGCGGCTAGCTCATACAATGAGCAGTTCTTC. The chain uses TRBV5-1 and TRBJ2-1, with D possibly matching TRBD2 (5 bases). Looked up from germline, CDR1 is SGHRS and CDR2 is YFSETQ. The CDR3 totals 17 residues. With 0 bases removed from V and 4 bases from J, the gap between germline ends came to 17 bases.

This chain connects TRBV27 to TRBJ2-1; 9 bases map to TRBD2. The V segment lost 6 bases and the J segment 8 bases; nucleotides outside the gene matches: 17. Germline lookup yields CDR1 MNHEY and CDR2 SMNVEV (reference sequence). CDR3 length: 17 amino acids. CDR3 DNA sequence: TGTGCCAGCAGCCCGTGGTTTTTCGCGGGAGGGCCGGATGAGCAGTTCTTC. Translated: CASSPWFFAGGPDEQFF.

This chain joins TRBV10-2 and TRBJ1-1; a possible D gene is TRBD1 (5 bases). CDR1 and CDR2 from the germline V gene are WSHSY and SAAADI. V was clipped by 0 bases and J by 10 bases, with 15 bases between them. The CDR3 totals 14 residues. The DNA for the CDR3 is TGCGCCAGCAGTGAGTCGACTATCGGGGCCGGAGCTTTCTTT. Amino acids: CASSESTIGAGAFF.

A word on this clone: A far more abundant clone sits one base away, making this likely a read error. The sample has other DNA sequences that encode this CDR3 too. For the CDR3, the DNA is TGCAGTGCTAGGGATCGGGGGACGGCTTTCTTT. Protein: CSARDRGTAFF. The chain employs TRBV20-1 and TRBJ1-1; a weak D match, TRBD1 (5 bases). This CDR3 spans 11 amino acids. Trimming removed 3 bases from V and 11 bases from J, with 13 bases in between. Germline V CDR1 and CDR2: DFQATT, SNEGSKA (reference sequence).

The sample holds one count of this clone. The chain carries TRBV5-1 and TRBJ1-2; no definite D call. The V end lost 1 base, the J end lost 2 bases, and 6 bases lay between the germline ends. This CDR3 region has 13 residues. The germline V gene encodes CDR1 SGHRS and CDR2 YFSETQ. The CDR3 DNA sequence: TGCGCCAGCAGCTTGTCCAGGAACTATGGCTACACCTTC. Protein sequence: CASSLSRNYGYTF. The full variable domain, its missing parts supplied by reference TRBV5-1 and TRBJ1-2, is KAGVTQTPRYLIKTRGQQVTLSCSPISGHRSVSWYQQTPGQGLQFLFEYFSETQRNKGNFPGRFSGRQFSNSRSEMNVSTLELGDSALYLCASSLSRNYGYTFGSGTRLTVV.

The V call is TRBV7-2, the J call TRBJ2-7; TRBD1 matches 10 bases. This CDR3 comprises 18 residues. The V and J ends lost 4 bases and 3 bases, in that order; junction bases with no gene match: 15. Per germline, CDR1 SGHTA and CDR2 FQGNSA. The CDR3 sequence: CASSSRDRGHGRDYEQYF. CDR3 DNA sequence: TGTGCCAGCAGCTCCCGGGACAGGGGTCACGGGAGAGACTACGAGCAGTACTTC.

The CDR3: CASSLGRQETQYF. The CDR3 region has the DNA TGTGCCAGCAGCCTAGGGCGCCAAGAGACCCAGTACTTC. This chain links TRBV7-7 with TRBJ2-5; D gene unclear. Germline V gives CDR1 SSHAT, CDR2 FNYEAQ (reference sequence). The CDR3 sequence is 13 residues long. V was trimmed by 5 bases and J by 1 base, leaving 8 bases between them.

The chain combines TRBV28 with TRBJ1-5; tentatively, D is TRBD1 (6 bases). CDR1 MDHEN and CDR2 SYDVKM come from the germline V gene. Trimming pared 8 bases from V and 1 base from J, leaving 21 bases between. The CDR3 sequence is 17 residues long. The CDR3 sequence is CASLRGYRAWSNQPQHF. Here the CDR3 DNA reads TGTGCCAGCCTGCGCGGCTACAGGGCTTGGAGCAATCAGCCCCAGCATTTT.

J is TRBJ1-1 and V is TRBV9; D remains unclear. V was cut by 2 bases and J by 11 bases, with 10 bases left in between. The CDR3 is made up of 11 amino acids. Germline V gene data show CDR1 as SGDLS and CDR2 as YYNGEE. The CDR3, as DNA: TGTGCCAGCAGCGTGTCCGCCCGGGCTTTCTTT. Translated: CASSVSARAFF.

The chain uses TRBV10-3 and TRBJ2-5; a possible D gene is TRBD2 (5 bases). Germline values: CDR1 ENHRY, CDR2 SYGVKD. Trimming removed 6 bases at V and 4 bases at J, with 12 bases between. There are 13 residues in the CDR3. In DNA, the CDR3 is TGTGCCATCAGCAGACCAGAGGGAGAGACCCAGTACTTC. It codes for CAISRPEGETQYF.

This clone showed up just once. As DNA, the CDR3 is TGTGCCAGTAACGGTGGTAGAGGCAATCAGCCCCAGCATTTT. This translates into CASNGGRGNQPQHF. The chain joins TRBV19 to TRBJ1-5; D gene unclear. The germline gives CDR1 LNHDA, CDR2 SQIVND (reference sequence). The length of the CDR3 is 14 residues. With 7 bases removed from V and 2 bases from J, the gap between germline ends came to 12 bases.